This passage covers 20 T cell receptor beta chains from one sample sequenced in a study of control samples from healthy donors and cancer patients (dated by TCRdb to 2020 to 2022). Library generation was performed with the immunoSEQ multiplex PCR assay. Imported from immuneACCESS, the table was reduced by TCRdb to in-frame sequences with V and J called. These copies leave out some clones; in studies compared against another copy, an unresolved V gene accounts for under half, and the cause of the remainder is not known. The sample table records about 190,000 clones. Jointly, the top ten make up 2.2% of the sample. The sequencing sample was made of blood. These receptors all stem from a woman in her thirties in good health.

The rearrangement uses TRBV10-2 and TRBJ2-5; 13 positions agree with TRBD2. The CDR3 runs 17 residues. The V gene's germline CDR1 is WSHSY and CDR2 SAAADI. V lost 0 bases to trimming and J lost 3 bases; unmatched junction nucleotides: 4. The CDR3 bases are TGCGCCAGCAGTGAGTCCTCCGGGACTAGCGGGGAAGAGACCCAGTACTTC. Its translation is CASSESSGTSGEETQYF.

This chain uses TRBV2 with TRBJ2-5, with 10 bases matching TRBD1. The CDR3 spans 16 residues. Trimming took 6 bases from V and 4 from J; bases not matched to a gene: 11. The germline gives CDR1 SNHLY, CDR2 FYNNEI. The CDR3 here is CASSAPGQGMSETQYF. CDR3 bases: TGTGCCAGCAGCGCTCCGGGACAGGGGATGTCAGAGACCCAGTACTTC.

The genes are TRBV9 and TRBJ1-3, with a tentative D call TRBD1 (5 bases). Germline V gene sequence: CDR1 SGDLS, CDR2 YYNGEE. V lost 1 base and J 2 bases, leaving 7 bases between the germline ends. The CDR3 is 14 amino acids. The CDR3 loop is CASSVPGAGNTIYF. The CDR3 bases are TGTGCCAGCAGCGTACCGGGGGCTGGAAACACCATATATTTT.

A word on this clone: Other DNA sequences in this specimen translate into the identical CDR3. The J gene is TRBJ2-7, the V gene TRBV12-3 or TRBV12-4; no clear D. With 5 bases removed from V and 4 bases from J, the gap between germline ends came to 6 bases. The CDR3 runs to 11 residues. The CDR3 is CASSPGYEQYF. For the CDR3, the DNA is TGTGCCAGCAGTCCCGGGTACGAGCAGTACTTC.

The chain carries TRBV7-9 and TRBJ2-5; D not certain. CDR3 length equals 13 residues. The V end lost 1 base, the J end lost 2 bases, and 5 bases lay between the germline ends. CDR1 is SEHNR and CDR2 is FQNEAQ in the germline V gene (reference sequence). The CDR3 sequence is CASSLVRQETQYF. The CDR3 nucleotides are TGTGCCAGCAGCTTAGTCCGACAAGAGACCCAGTACTTC. Filled out from reference TRBV7-9 and TRBJ2-5, the complete variable domain reads DTGVSQNPRHKITKRGQNVTFRCDPISEHNRLYWYRQTLGQGPEFLTYFQNEAQLEKSRLLSDRFSAERPKGSFSTLEIQRTEQGDSAMYLCASSLVRQETQYFGPGTRLLVL.

The chain combines TRBV2 with TRBJ1-1; D ambiguous. Per germline, CDR1 SNHLY and CDR2 FYNNEI. Trimming left V 4 bases short and J 3 bases short, with 18 bases between. CDR3 length: 16 amino acids. The CDR3 region has the DNA TGTGCCAGCAGTGTGCCCCTCTGGAGGGTCGACACTGAAGCTTTCTTT. Protein sequence: CASSVPLWRVDTEAFF. The variable domain in full, completed from reference TRBV2 and TRBJ1-1, reads EPEVTQTPSHQVTQMGQEVILRCVPISNHLYFYWYRQILGQKVEFLVSFYNNEISEKSEIFDDQFSVERPDGSNFTLKIRSTKLEDSAMYFCASSVPLWRVDTEAFFGQGTRLTVV.

The chain employs TRBV28 and TRBJ2-4, with 11 bases identical to TRBD1. There are 16 residues in the CDR3. The V and J ends lost 5 bases and 7 bases, in that order; junction bases with no gene match: 10. Germline CDR1 is MDHEN and CDR2 is SYDVKM. The chain's CDR3 is CASSPSGTGGLNIQYF. CDR3 DNA sequence: TGTGCCAGCAGTCCGTCCGGGACAGGGGGTTTGAACATTCAGTACTTC.

The chain links TRBV4-3 to TRBJ1-3; TRBD1 might be the D (5 bases). V gave up 2 bases and J gave up 2 bases, with 7 bases separating them. From germline, CDR1 is LGHNA and CDR2 YSLEER. This CDR3 is 14 amino acids long. The CDR3 region is CASSQSRAGNTIYF. The DNA for the CDR3 is TGCGCCAGCAGCCAAAGCAGGGCTGGAAACACCATATATTTT.

The chain joins TRBV2 to TRBJ2-5, with D possibly matching TRBD1 (5 bases). Germline lookup yields CDR1 SNHLY and CDR2 FYNNEI. The CDR3 contains 14 residues. V lost 7 bases to trimming and J lost 7 bases, with 19 bases between them. The CDR3 bases are TGTGCCAGCACCGCGGCCCCAGGGCCCGGGACCCAGTACTTC. Its translation is CASTAAPGPGTQYF.

The chain uses TRBV2 and TRBJ1-5; TRBD1 agrees at 9 bases. This CDR3 has 14 residues. Germline assignment: CDR1 SNHLY and CDR2 FYNNEI. V shed 3 bases and J 7 bases; nucleotides not matched to a gene: 4. This CDR3 is CASSDTGGEQPQHF. DNA for the CDR3: TGTGCCAGCAGTGATACAGGGGGCGAGCAGCCCCAGCATTTT.

This chain connects TRBV7-3 to TRBJ1-2; tentative D call: TRBD1 (6 bases). Per the germline V gene, CDR1 is SGHTA and CDR2 is FQGTGA. CDR3 size: 14 residues. The V gene lost 5 bases and the J gene lost 0 bases, with 10 bases spanning the gap. Written as DNA, the CDR3 is TGTGCCAGCAGCCCGACAGGAGCTAACTATGGCTACACCTTC. Translating it yields CASSPTGANYGYTF.

V is TRBV5-1 and J is TRBJ2-7, with D possibly called TRBD1 or TRBD2 (5 bases each). Trimming left V 0 bases short and J 3 bases short, with 19 bases between. Germline lookup yields CDR1 SGHRS and CDR2 YFSETQ. The CDR3 runs 17 residues. Written as DNA, the CDR3 is TGCGCCAGCAGCTTGGCCAATGGGGGATGGATGGACTACGAGCAGTACTTC. Its protein product is CASSLANGGWMDYEQYF.

The chain combines TRBV19 with TRBJ2-5; the D gene is possibly TRBD1 (6 bases). Germline CDR1 is LNHDA and CDR2 is SQIVND (reference sequence). This CDR3 region has 15 residues. Trimming stripped 6 bases from V and 2 bases from J, with 16 bases between. The chain's CDR3 is CASRPNRVGQETQYF. The CDR3 DNA reads TGTGCCAGTAGACCAAACAGGGTAGGGCAAGAGACCCAGTACTTC.

This rearrangement joins TRBV7-9 to TRBJ1-4; TRBD1 aligns across 7 bases. Trimming removed 5 bases from V and 0 bases from J; junction bases left unmatched: 3. CDR3 length equals 15 residues. CDR1 and CDR2 (germline): SEHNR, FQNEAQ (reference sequence). DNA for the CDR3: TGTGCCAGCAGCCGACAGGGATCAACTAATGAAAAACTGTTTTTT. It yields the protein CASSRQGSTNEKLFF.

This chain uses TRBV6-5 with TRBJ1-2; TRBD1 might be the D (5 bases). This CDR3 has 13 residues. Per germline, CDR1 MNHEY and CDR2 SVGAGI. The germline V and J ends were trimmed by 2 bases and 13 bases, with 17 bases remaining between them. The CDR3 sequence: CASSYKSSGSSTF. The CDR3 region has the DNA TGTGCCAGCAGTTACAAATCGTCAGGGTCGTCCACCTTC.

The V gene is TRBV6-5, the J gene TRBJ1-1; D is unclear. V gave up 6 bases and J gave up 6 bases, with 8 bases separating them. Germline loops: CDR1 MNHEY, CDR2 SVGAGI. The CDR3 is made up of 11 amino acids. The CDR3 loop is CASRVGPEAFF. The CDR3 DNA is TGTGCCAGCAGGGTCGGGCCTGAAGCTTTCTTT.

This chain connects TRBV5-1 to TRBJ1-1; D call uncertain. CDR1 is SGHRS and CDR2 is YFSETQ in the germline V gene. V lost 0 bases, J lost 0 bases, and 6 bases lay in between. CDR3 length: 14 amino acids. In DNA form, the CDR3 reads TGCGCCAGCAGCTTGGATGGGATGAACACTGAAGCTTTCTTT. Translated, it gives CASSLDGMNTEAFF.

The rearrangement uses TRBV11-2 and TRBJ2-7, with D maybe TRBD1 (5 bases). Trimming cost V 3 bases and J 4 bases, with 7 bases left between them. The V gene's germline CDR1 is SGHAT and CDR2 FQNNGV. CDR3 length: 12 amino acids. The CDR3: CASSFQGYEQYF. CDR3 in DNA: TGTGCCAGCAGCTTCCAGGGATACGAGCAGTACTTC. Supplemented by reference TRBV11-2 and TRBJ2-7, the full variable domain reads EAGVAQSPRYKIIEKRQSVAFWCNPISGHATLYWYQQILGQGPKLLIQFQNNGVVDDSQLPKDRFSAERLKGVDSTLKIQPAKLEDSAVYLCASSFQGYEQYFGPGTRLTVT.

The chain has TRBV29-1 and TRBJ1-6; D not resolved. There are 16 residues in the CDR3. The germline V gene encodes CDR1 SQVTM and CDR2 ANQGSEA. Trimming removed 3 bases from V and 6 bases from J, with 18 bases in between. DNA of the CDR3: TGCAGCGTTGACGACTCTCACCCAGGCTTTAATTCACCCCTCCACTTT. It is translated as CSVDDSHPGFNSPLHF.

The rearrangement links TRBV12-3 or TRBV12-4 to TRBJ1-5; tentative D call: TRBD1 (6 bases). V was clipped by 7 bases and J by 7 bases, with 14 bases between them. The CDR3 is 13 residues long. As DNA, the CDR3 is TGTGCCAGCACCCCGGGGGGCCACCAGCCCCAGCATTTT. Amino acid sequence: CASTPGGHQPQHF.